These 6 T cell receptor beta chains were sequenced from one sample in a study of T cell responses to AZD1222 COVID-19 vaccine (dated by TCRdb to the early 2020s). The sample's time point label is to be understood as: baseline before first vaccination. To prepare the library, the immunoSEQ multiplex PCR assay was applied. TCRdb's version of the immuneACCESS table is confined to in-frame rearrangements and falls short of the full clone set. An unresolved V gene accounts for under half of the shortfall where checked; the remainder is of unknown origin. The sample data list about 120,000 clones, and approximately 92% of these were observed just once. Approximately 3.4% of the sample is held by the ten biggest clonotypes. The source material was peripheral blood, sampled on day 0 of AZD1222 vaccination. The origin of the receptors is an adult in good health.

The chain recombines TRBV4-1 with TRBJ1-2; TRBD1 is a possible D gene (5 bases). CDR1 and CDR2 from the germline V gene are MGHRA and YSYEKL. V lost 0 bases and J 4 bases, leaving 18 bases between the germline ends. The CDR3 covers 17 residues. CDR3 amino acids: CASSQEPPAGMVYGYTF. CDR3 DNA: TGCGCCAGCAGCCAAGAACCGCCCGCAGGGATGGTCTATGGCTACACCTTC.

The chain joins TRBV5-1 to TRBJ2-7, with 10 positions matching TRBD1. V lost 0 bases and J lost 5; bases outside the gene matches: 8. Germline V gene lookup returns CDR1 SGHRS and CDR2 YFSETQ. This CDR3 has 16 residues. For the CDR3, the DNA is TGCGCCAGCAGCTTGGACCCCATGGGGACAGGGGACGAGCAGTACTTC. Translated: CASSLDPMGTGDEQYF.

The chain joins TRBV2 to TRBJ1-5; no clear D gene. CDR1 is SNHLY, CDR2 FYNNEI, per germline. The CDR3 is 14 amino acids. V was shortened by 1 base and J by 4 bases, with 8 bases between the two germline ends. The CDR3: CASSEGFANQPQHF. The CDR3 region has the DNA TGTGCCAGCAGTGAAGGGTTCGCAAATCAGCCCCAGCATTTT. Using reference TRBV2 and TRBJ1-5 for the parts outside the CDR3, the full variable domain is EPEVTQTPSHQVTQMGQEVILRCVPISNHLYFYWYRQILGQKVEFLVSFYNNEISEKSEIFDDQFSVERPDGSNFTLKIRSTKLEDSAMYFCASSEGFANQPQHFGDGTRLSIL.

The CDR3 is CASSQVEGALNTEAFF. The CDR3 bases are TGTGCCAGCAGCCAAGTGGAGGGGGCCTTGAACACTGAAGCTTTCTTT. V gene TRBV4-2 combines with J gene TRBJ1-1; 7 nucleotides match TRBD1. The length of the CDR3 is 16 residues. Losses at the gene ends were 1 base for V and 0 bases for J; bases not matched to a gene: 5. Germline loops: CDR1 LGHNA, CDR2 YNFKEQ.

This clone came up once. The chain links TRBV10-3 to TRBJ1-1; 7 nucleotides line up with TRBD1. The length of the CDR3 is 14 residues. The V gene end was trimmed by 9 bases and the J gene end by 4 bases; junction bases not matched to a gene: 11. The germline CDR1 and CDR2 sequences are ENHRY and SYGVKD. The CDR3 region is CAIKTGASGTEAFF. The CDR3 DNA reads TGTGCCATAAAAACAGGGGCGTCGGGCACTGAAGCTTTCTTT.

The chain has TRBV28 and TRBJ1-3; 10 bases fit TRBD1. The CDR3 extends over 14 amino acids. The germline CDR1 and CDR2 sequences are MDHEN and SYDVKM. V dropped 6 bases and J dropped 8; count of bases not matched to a gene: 7. The CDR3 loop reads CASREGTGVYTIYF. DNA for the CDR3: TGTGCCAGCAGGGAGGGGACAGGGGTCTACACCATATATTTT.